This T cell receptor (beta chain) derives from a study of T cell responses to AZD1222 COVID-19 vaccine. Background on the study: Doses given second, at about 4 or about 12 weeks, were pooled.

Notes on this clone: Its antigen is not known.

Germline V gives CDR1 LNHDA, CDR2 SQIVND (reference sequence). V lost 6 bases and J 2 bases, leaving 11 bases between the germline ends. The CDR3 length is 14 residues. Findings of the study overall: Spike-specific TCR depth and breadth grew after two AZD1222 doses. The repertoires were collected only after the peak T cell response. Of the AZD1222 recipients, only six were seropositive at baseline.

Assay used: immunoSEQ multiplex PCR; TCRdb lists only in-frame clones, some missing. The sample records about 110,000 clones, roughly 92% being singletons. This sample comprised peripheral blood, obtained on day 0 of AZD1222 vaccination. This TCR was sampled from an adult in good health. The chain carries TRBV19 and TRBJ1-3; the D gene is possibly TRBD1 (6 bases). The CDR3 DNA is TGTGCCAGTAGGTCGGCAGGGGCTGGAAACACCATATATTTT. Translating it yields CASRSAGAGNTIYF.